This T cell receptor beta chain was retrieved from a study of control samples from healthy donors and cancer patients. Libraries were prepared by immunoSEQ multiplex PCR; TCRdb keeps only in-frame clonotypes and omits some of them. The table shows about 61,000 clones, with 85% to 90% occurring only once. The CDR3 spans 14 residues. Germline V CDR1 and CDR2: MNHEY, SVGAGI. V was shortened by 8 bases and J by 0 bases, with 13 bases between the two germline ends. The sample comprised PBMCs. This TCR came from a man aged 55 to 70 with colorectal cancer. This rearrangement joins TRBV6-5 to TRBJ1-1; the D gene is possibly TRBD1 (6 bases). The CDR3 DNA sequence: TGTGCCAGCCGATGGGACACTCTGAACACTGAAGCTTTCTTT. This gives the protein CASRWDTLNTEAFF.